These 6 T cell receptor beta chains originate from one sample sequenced in a study of cytomegalovirus exposure and HLA in healthy donors. The PCR contained 60 Vbeta and 13 Jbeta primers. Assay used: immunoSEQ multiplex PCR; TCRdb lists only in-frame clones, some missing. Of some 95,000 clones listed, about 66% were seen once; the top ten hold 2.1%. Sequenced: PBMCs. Source of these receptors: a young man in good health and CMV-seronegative.

This chain connects TRBV18 to TRBJ1-1, with D possibly TRBD1 on 6 matching bases. CDR1 is KGHSH, CDR2 LQKENI, per germline. V was clipped by 3 bases and J by 1 base, with 12 bases between them. The CDR3 runs 15 residues. CDR3 DNA: TGTGCCAGCTCACCGCGGACAGATTGGAACACTGAAGCTTTCTTT. As protein: CASSPRTDWNTEAFF.

V gene TRBV10-1 combines with J gene TRBJ1-1, with 7 nucleotides matching TRBD1. CDR1 and CDR2 (germline): WNHNN, SYGVQD (reference sequence). The CDR3 is made up of 12 amino acids. V shed 6 bases and J 4 bases; nucleotides not matched to a gene: 2. CDR3 sequence: CASSPGGTEAFF. The CDR3 DNA sequence: TGCGCCAGCAGCCCAGGGGGCACTGAAGCTTTCTTT.

This clone was detected a few times. The chain is built from TRBV29-1 and TRBJ1-2, with 10 bases lining up with TRBD1. The trim removed 2 bases at V and 6 bases at J, leaving 9 bases unmatched. This CDR3 has 15 amino acids. Per the germline V gene, CDR1 is SQVTM and CDR2 is ANQGSEA. The CDR3 sequence: CSVEFAGQGFNGYTF. The CDR3 DNA follows: TGCAGCGTTGAATTTGCGGGACAGGGGTTCAATGGCTACACCTTC.

The chain has TRBV4-2 and TRBJ2-3, with 9 bases lining up with TRBD1. The CDR3 runs to 14 residues. The V gene end was trimmed by 2 bases and the J gene end by 4 bases; junction bases not matched to a gene: 1. Germline lookup yields CDR1 LGHNA and CDR2 YNFKEQ. Written as DNA, the CDR3 is TGTGCCAGCAGCCAACGGACAGGGGCAGATACGCAGTATTTT. Protein: CASSQRTGADTQYF.

The chain couples TRBV6-1 to TRBJ2-7; 8 bases map to TRBD1. The CDR3 consists of 15 residues. Germline V gene lookup returns CDR1 MNHNS and CDR2 SASEGT. The ends lost 3 bases at V and 4 bases at J; junction bases unmatched: 8. This chain's CDR3 is CASSDSGGLRYEQYF. In DNA form, the CDR3 reads TGTGCCAGCAGTGATTCAGGGGGCTTGAGGTACGAGCAGTACTTC.

The rearrangement joins TRBV5-1 to TRBJ1-3; D is unclear. The V end lost 0 bases, the J end lost 0 bases, and 10 bases lay between the germline ends. Germline V gene lookup returns CDR1 SGHRS and CDR2 YFSETQ. CDR3 length equals 16 residues. CDR3 nucleotides: TGCGCCAGCAGCTTGGCTCCGCGGTCCTCTGGAAACACCATATATTTT. Its protein product is CASSLAPRSSGNTIYF.